This TCR beta chain was observed in a study of long-term antiretroviral therapy in people with HIV. This clone was seen only a few times. Its antigen is undetermined. Researchers report immunoSEQ v3.0 was run at survey level. Clones were read by immunoSEQ multiplex PCR, and TCRdb kept only the in-frame ones, dropping some. The sample has about 25,000 clones; roughly 89% are singletons. Study findings and constraints: The range of CDR3 lengths in HIV repertoires proved narrower than that found in controls.

This sample comprised unsorted PBMCs, obtained 1.8 years before starting antiretroviral therapy. This sequence originates from a man aged 45-65 years with HIV.

CDR3 in amino acids: CASSYFTGTPSYEQYF. Written as DNA, the CDR3 is TGCGCCAGCAGTTATTTTACCGGGACACCCTCCTACGAGCAGTACTTC. The V and J genes are TRBV5-1 and TRBJ2-7; weak D call: TRBD1 (6 bases). Germline loops: CDR1 SGHRS, CDR2 YFSETQ. Trimming took 5 bases from V and 0 from J, leaving 18 bases between them. The CDR3 is 16 residues long.